This TCR beta chain was sequenced during a study of CD8 T cells in ankylosing spondylitis. Study-level findings and limits: Enrichment of disease-linked clones was reportedly significant in matched ankylosing spondylitis synovial fluid. Clones linked with disease were CD8+ and fairly uncommon in the peripheral blood. One TCR beta motif, made up of roughly eight highly homologous variants, appeared characteristic of ankylosing spondylitis blood. In the blood and synovial fluid of reactive arthritis, some motif variants had been previously reported.

This clonotype came up many times. Its antigen is not known. Using quantitative 5'-RACE with molecular barcodes, the authors made TCR beta libraries. In TCRdb, the 5' RACE reads were re-called with MiXCR into one record per CDR3 protein. The data show about 210,000 distinct CDR3 sequences, about 6.7% seen once. This TCR came from a male donor with ankylosing spondylitis. Sequences were obtained from blood, either unsorted or a sorted T cell fraction (not recorded which).

The CDR3 DNA reads as TGTGCCAGCAGCTTGGCACAGGGGGGGAACACAGATACGCAGTATTTT. Its protein is CASSLAQGGNTDTQYF. This chain connects TRBV5-5 to TRBJ2-3; possibly TRBD1 for D (8 bases). CDR1 is SGHKS, CDR2 YYEKEE, per germline (reference sequence). Trimming removed 0 bases at V and 2 bases at J, with 13 bases between. The CDR3 has 16 residues. Drawing the rest from reference TRBV5-5 and TRBJ2-3, the complete variable domain is DAGVTQSPTHLIKTRGQQVTLRCSPISGHKSVSWYQQVLGQGPQFIFQYYEKEERGRGNFPDRFSARQFPNYSSELNVNALLLGDSALYLCASSLAQGGNTDTQYFGPGTRLTVL.